A single sample gave rise to the 18 T cell receptor beta chains below, sequenced in a study of T cell responses to AZD1222 COVID-19 vaccine. The table came from immunoSEQ multiplex PCR; TCRdb's copy has only in-frame clones and leaves some out. The sample comprises fewer than 55,000 clones, 83% of which are singletons, and 52% rests with the top ten. Specimen: peripheral blood, collected on day 0 of AZD1222 vaccination. All receptors derive from an adult in good health.

This chain links TRBV28 with TRBJ1-5, with D maybe TRBD1 (5 bases). V was shortened by 6 bases and J by 0 bases, with 9 bases between the two germline ends. The CDR3 is 14 amino acids. The germline gives CDR1 MDHEN, CDR2 SYDVKM. The DNA of the CDR3 is TGTGCCAGCAGGCGACAGAGTAGCAATCAGCCCCAGCATTTT. It yields the protein CASRRQSSNQPQHF.

This clone has only one observation. The V call is TRBV10-3, the J call TRBJ1-4; the match to TRBD1 covers 7 bases. There are 15 residues in the CDR3. Looked up from germline, CDR1 is ENHRY and CDR2 is SYGVKD. The V gene end was trimmed by 10 bases and the J gene end by 0 bases; junction bases not matched to a gene: 8. The CDR3 reads CATSGGGTTNEKLFF. Written as DNA, the CDR3 is TGTGCCACCTCAGGGGGTGGTACAACTAATGAAAAACTGTTTTTT.

This chain links TRBV15 with TRBJ1-2; 8 positions match TRBD1. V lost 5 bases and J lost 4; bases outside the gene matches: 3. CDR3 length: 13 residues. Germline V gene sequence: CDR1 LNHNV, CDR2 YYDKDF (reference sequence). CDR3 protein: CATSGGTGYGYTF. CDR3 in DNA: TGTGCCACCAGCGGGGGGACAGGCTATGGCTACACCTTC. Variable domain in full (rest from reference TRBV15 and TRBJ1-2): DAMVIQNPRYQVTQFGKPVTLSCSQTLNHNVMYWYQQKSSQAPKLLFHYYDKDFNNEADTPDNFQSRRPNTSFCFLDIRSPGLGDTAMYLCATSGGTGYGYTFGSGTRLTVV.

The gene calls are TRBV28 and TRBJ1-2; 9 bases fit TRBD1. Germline V lookup: CDR1 MDHEN, CDR2 SYDVKM. The CDR3 contains 16 residues. J lost 2 bases, V lost 4 bases, and 8 bases had no gene match. CDR3 nucleotides: TGTGCCAGCAGTTCGGGACAGGGAGTCGGGAACTATGGCTACACCTTC. Amino acid sequence: CASSSGQGVGNYGYTF.

The CDR3: CASTPRGQGEQYF. The CDR3 nucleotides are TGCGCCAGCACTCCGCGGGGTCAAGGCGAGCAGTACTTC. The chain combines TRBV4-1 with TRBJ2-7; perhaps TRBD2 as D (6 bases). The V end was cut by 7 bases, the J end by 6 bases, with 16 bases between. This CDR3 is 13 amino acids long. Germline V gives CDR1 MGHRA, CDR2 YSYEKL.

This clone turned up a few times. The rearrangement uses TRBV27 and TRBJ1-2; TRBD1 is a possible D gene (5 bases). This CDR3 is built from 13 residues. The V end was cut by 11 bases, the J end by 4 bases, with 17 bases between. Germline V gene lookup returns CDR1 MNHEY and CDR2 SMNVEV (reference sequence). Here the CDR3 DNA reads TGTGCCGTGGGGCAGGGTATCTTCTATGGCTACACCTTC. It translates to CAVGQGIFYGYTF.

This clone was seen ten or more times. This chain links TRBV23-1 with TRBJ1-1; TRBD1 agrees at 10 bases. TRBV23-1 is annotated as an ORF whose role is uncertain. This CDR3 spans 16 amino acids. J was trimmed by 10 bases and V by 4 bases; bases with no gene match: 15. The CDR3 region is CASSRRGDRGRWGAFF. CDR3 DNA: TGCGCCAGCAGTCGTCGCGGGGACAGGGGACGCTGGGGAGCTTTCTTT.

The rearrangement links TRBV6-6 to TRBJ1-1; D not resolved. From germline, CDR1 is MNHNY and CDR2 SVGAGI (reference sequence). V gave up 5 bases and J gave up 8 bases, with 15 bases separating them. CDR3 length equals 13 residues. This CDR3 reads CASSLRGGWEAFF. CDR3 nucleotide sequence: TGTGCCAGCAGTCTCCGAGGTGGCTGGGAAGCTTTCTTT.

This clone was picked up a small number of times. Here the CDR3 reads CASSTGPPYEQYF. CDR3 bases: TGTGCCAGCTCAACCGGGCCGCCCTACGAGCAGTACTTC. The genes are TRBV11-2 and TRBJ2-7; D not certain. CDR1 SGHAT and CDR2 FQNNGV come from the germline V gene. The length of the CDR3 is 13 residues. Trimming left V 8 bases short and J 2 bases short, with 13 bases between.

The rearrangement uses TRBV5-1 and TRBJ2-1; 12 bases are shared with TRBD2. The ends lost 3 bases at V and 9 bases at J; junction bases unmatched: 7. Per the germline V gene, CDR1 is SGHRS and CDR2 is YFSETQ. This CDR3 comprises 15 residues. The CDR3 DNA sequence: TGCGCCAGCAGCTCTCTAGCGGGGGGGCCCGGTGAGCAGTTCTTC. Its protein product is CASSSLAGGPGEQFF. Full variable domain (missing parts from reference TRBV5-1 and TRBJ2-1): KAGVTQTPRYLIKTRGQQVTLSCSPISGHRSVSWYQQTPGQGLQFLFEYFSETQRNKGNFPGRFSGRQFSNSRSEMNVSTLELGDSALYLCASSSLAGGPGEQFFGPGTRLTVL.

CDR3 in DNA: TGTGCCAGCAGCTCAATACGGACGGTGAACACTGAAGCTTTCTTT. This codes for CASSSIRTVNTEAFF. The chain has TRBV7-9 and TRBJ1-1; D not resolved. Trimming removed 4 bases at V and 0 bases at J, with 12 bases between. This CDR3 spans 15 amino acids. Germline CDR1 SEHNR, CDR2 FQNEAQ (reference sequence).

This chain links TRBV3-1 (or the pseudogene TRBV3-2) with TRBJ2-1; 14 nucleotides match TRBD2. Germline CDR1 LGHDT, CDR2 YNNKEL (reference sequence). The CDR3 runs 16 residues. Unmatched junction bases numbered 7, after V lost 4 bases and J lost 8 bases. CDR3 amino acids: CASSRMGLAGDYEQFF. CDR3 bases: TGTGCCAGCAGCCGTATGGGACTAGCGGGAGACTATGAGCAGTTCTTC.

The chain employs TRBV27 and TRBJ2-6; D remains ambiguous. Germline assignment: CDR1 MNHEY and CDR2 SMNVEV (reference sequence). CDR3 size: 13 residues. V lost 3 bases and J lost 5, with 5 bases in between. CDR3 nucleotides: TGTGCCAGCAGTTTTGGCTGGGCCAACGTCCTGACTTTC. Translation gives CASSFGWANVLTF. Using reference TRBV27 and TRBJ2-6 for the parts outside the CDR3, the full variable domain is EAQVTQNPRYLITVTGKKLTVTCSQNMNHEYMSWYRQDPGLGLRQIYYSMNVEVTDKGDVPEGYKVSRKEKRNFPLILESPSPNQTSLYFCASSFGWANVLTFGAGSRLTVL.

J is TRBJ2-2 and V is TRBV11-2, with unresolved D. V was clipped by 5 bases and J by 3 bases, with 7 bases between them. The germline CDR1 and CDR2 sequences are SGHAT and FQNNGV. This CDR3 comprises 13 residues. For the CDR3, the DNA is TGTGCCAGCAGCGCCCCCGACACCGGGGAGCTGTTTTTT. Residues: CASSAPDTGELFF.

V is TRBV3-1 (or the pseudogene TRBV3-2) and J is TRBJ2-7, with 12 bases identical to TRBD2. After removal of 1 base from V and 4 bases from J, the junction contained 8 bases not matched to a gene. Germline V gives CDR1 LGHDT, CDR2 YNNKEL (reference sequence). The CDR3 totals 17 residues. CDR3 DNA: TGTGCCAGCAGCCAAGCTCTAGCGGGGGGGCTTTCGTACGAGCAGTACTTC. This gives the protein CASSQALAGGLSYEQYF.

The chain joins TRBV18 to TRBJ2-3; D perhaps matches TRBD2 (6 bases). V dropped 2 bases and J dropped 0 bases, with 12 bases sitting between them. The CDR3 has 16 amino acids. Germline V CDR1 and CDR2: KGHSH, LQKENI. The CDR3 DNA reads as TGTGCCAGCTCACCATCGGGACTCACTAGCACAGATACGCAGTATTTT. This translates into CASSPSGLTSTDTQYF.

The CDR3, as DNA: TGTGCCAGCAGTAGGGGGGCGACCGACAATGAGCAGTTCTTC. This encodes CASSRGATDNEQFF. The chain employs TRBV7-9 and TRBJ2-1; the D call may be TRBD1 or TRBD2 (6 bases each). There are 14 residues in the CDR3. Trimming pared 6 bases from V and 5 bases from J, leaving 14 bases between. Germline V gene sequence: CDR1 SEHNR, CDR2 FQNEAQ (reference sequence). Supplemented by reference TRBV7-9 and TRBJ2-1, the full variable domain reads DTGVSQNPRHKITKRGQNVTFRCDPISEHNRLYWYRQTLGQGPEFLTYFQNEAQLEKSRLLSDRFSAERPKGSFSTLEIQRTEQGDSAMYLCASSRGATDNEQFFGPGTRLTVL.

This chain links TRBV12-3 or TRBV12-4 with TRBJ1-1; D gene unclear. Trimming pared 2 bases from V and 1 base from J, leaving 5 bases between. The CDR3 extends over 13 amino acids. The CDR3 region has the DNA TGTGCCAGCAGTTTACCGCAGAACACTGAAGCTTTCTTT. It translates to CASSLPQNTEAFF.